This TCR beta chain originates from a study of blood T cell repertoires in COVID-19. Study details: Samples representing acute and convalescent COVID-19 were sourced from the United States, Italy and Spain.

In the original processing: Amplification from reference gene primers served as the basis for estimated nucleated cell counts. Only in-frame clones appear in the TCRdb table, and some are missing; sequencing was by immunoSEQ multiplex PCR. V, J and clone size are taken as reported in that table, and D and trimming were inferred from the DNA itself. Among around 86,000 clones, around 84% were seen once, and the ten largest hold 12%. This CDR3 spans 14 amino acids. Germline V lookup: CDR1 MDHEN, CDR2 SYDVKM. V lost 6 bases and J 4 bases, leaving 16 bases between the germline ends. The sequencing sample was made of peripheral blood. The sequence came from a human donor in a cohort sampled during active COVID-19. This chain links TRBV28 with TRBJ2-7, with D perhaps matching TRBD2 (6 bases). The CDR3: CASSRLADRYEQYF. CDR3 DNA sequence: TGTGCCAGCAGCAGATTAGCGGATCGTTACGAGCAGTACTTC.